Following are 32 T cell receptor beta chains from one sample sequenced in a study of CD8 T cells in ankylosing spondylitis (dated by TCRdb to the late 2010s). These receptors have no known antigen. The library was built by means of 5' RACE. The instrument given in TCRdb is Illumina HiSeq 2500. Through fastp at Q25 and MiXCR, TCRdb rebuilt clones from the public reads, retaining in-frame beta chains. Each CDR3 protein gets just one entry, which takes the most common genes and DNA from the rows behind it. The sample table holds hundreds of thousands of distinct CDR3 sequences, of which around 11% were seen once. The top ten constitute 0.51% of the sample. Overall results and qualifications from the work: Blood from ankylosing spondylitis patients appeared to be characterized by a TCR beta motif made up of seven or eight highly homologous amino acid variants.

The specimen sequenced was blood, either unsorted or a sorted T cell fraction (not recorded which). All receptors come from a male donor with ankylosing spondylitis.

This clonotype was detected only a few times. The chain combines TRBV6-1 with TRBJ2-3, with D unclear. V shed 7 bases and J shed 0 bases, with 11 bases lying between them. The CDR3 sequence is 14 residues long. CDR1 is MNHNS and CDR2 is SASEGT in the germline V gene. CDR3: CASMERTSTDTQYF. CDR3 sequence (DNA): TGTGCCAGCATGGAGAGGACCAGCACAGATACGCAGTATTTT.

This clonotype showed up just a few times. The CDR3 loop reads CSASREPPYEQYF. The CDR3 DNA reads as TGCAGTGCTAGTAGGGAACCTCCCTACGAGCAGTACTTC. The chain couples TRBV20-1 to TRBJ2-7; D unclear. The CDR3 covers 13 residues. V was trimmed by 3 bases and J by 2 bases, leaving 11 bases between them. CDR1 is DFQATT, CDR2 SNEGSKA, per germline (reference sequence).

Only a few counts were recorded for this clonotype. The gene calls are TRBV7-2 and TRBJ2-3; D may be TRBD1 (8 bases). This CDR3 is built from 15 residues. Trimming shortened V by 2 bases and J by 4 bases, and 13 bases separated the two germline ends. Germline values: CDR1 SGHTA, CDR2 FQGNSA. The CDR3: CASSLRQGRADTQYF. The CDR3 DNA reads TGTGCCAGCAGCTTAAGACAGGGGAGGGCAGATACGCAGTATTTT.

This chain joins TRBV7-2 and TRBJ1-3; the D is unclear. V was shortened by 1 base and J by 4 bases, with 11 bases between the two germline ends. The length of the CDR3 is 15 residues. Germline CDR1 is SGHTA and CDR2 is FQGNSA. CDR3: CASSLEGFDGNTIYF. CDR3 sequence (DNA): TGTGCCAGCAGCTTAGAAGGGTTCGACGGAAACACCATATATTTT.

This clonotype was counted at least ten times. The gene calls are TRBV20-1 and TRBJ1-2; no reliable D call. The CDR3 runs to 12 residues. CDR1 is DFQATT and CDR2 is SNEGSKA in the germline V gene (reference sequence). V gave up 5 bases and J gave up 1 base, with 8 bases separating them. DNA for the CDR3: TGCAGTGCTGCTAGTATTAACTATGGCTACACCTTC. This encodes CSAASINYGYTF.

The rearrangement uses TRBV20-1 and TRBJ1-4, with D unresolved. This CDR3 region has 15 residues. The V end was cut by 0 bases, the J end by 2 bases, with 10 bases between. From germline, CDR1 is DFQATT and CDR2 SNEGSKA (reference sequence). The CDR3 DNA follows: TGCAGTGCTAGAGATTCCGGACTCACTAATGAAAAACTGTTTTTT. Translation gives CSARDSGLTNEKLFF.

The V call is TRBV10-3, the J call TRBJ1-1, with TRBD1 as a possible D gene (5 bases). V was shortened by 0 bases and J by 5 bases, with 13 bases between the two germline ends. Per the germline V gene, CDR1 is ENHRY and CDR2 is SYGVKD. CDR3 length: 15 residues. In DNA form, the CDR3 reads TGTGCCATCAGTGAGTCAACTCTCCGGGGGACTGAAGCTTTCTTT. Its protein product is CAISESTLRGTEAFF.

The genes are TRBV20-1 and TRBJ2-3, with 8 nucleotides matching TRBD2. This CDR3 region has 14 residues. J was trimmed by 4 bases and V by 4 bases; bases with no gene match: 7. CDR1 and CDR2 from the germline V gene are DFQATT and SNEGSKA (reference sequence). CDR3: CSANAGGISDTQYF. The CDR3 bases are TGCAGTGCTAATGCGGGAGGAATCTCAGATACGCAGTATTTT.

The V and J genes are TRBV12-3 or TRBV12-4 and TRBJ2-4; tentatively, D is TRBD2 (5 bases). Trimming took 6 bases from V and 3 from J, leaving 9 bases between them. The CDR3 has 13 residues. CDR3 amino acids: CASSSTNKNIQYF. DNA for the CDR3: TGTGCCAGCAGCTCGACTAACAAAAACATTCAGTACTTC.

In its sample, this clonotype was seen a few times. The gene calls are TRBV18 and TRBJ2-7; TRBD2 matches at 13 bases. Per germline, CDR1 KGHSH and CDR2 LQKENI. Trimming at V came to 3 bases and at J to 2 bases, leaving 4 bases not matched to a gene. CDR3 length: 16 amino acids. In nucleotides, the CDR3 is TGTGCCAGCTCACCTGGACTAGCGGGAGTCGCCTACGAGCAGTACTTC. This translates into CASSPGLAGVAYEQYF.

This clonotype was seen a handful of times. The V gene is TRBV27, the J gene TRBJ2-7, with 12 bases identical to TRBD2. Per the germline V gene, CDR1 is MNHEY and CDR2 is SMNVEV (reference sequence). The ends lost 6 bases at V and 2 bases at J; junction bases unmatched: 5. The CDR3 totals 15 residues. The CDR3 sequence: CASRIGLAGTYEQYF. CDR3 DNA sequence: TGTGCCAGCAGAATTGGACTAGCGGGAACCTACGAGCAGTACTTC.

This clonotype was picked up a small number of times. V and J are TRBV28 and TRBJ2-1, with a possible D match to TRBD2 (5 bases). CDR3 length: 14 amino acids. Trimming stripped 10 bases from V and 0 bases from J, with 13 bases between. Germline CDR1 MDHEN, CDR2 SYDVKM. CDR3 sequence reads: CAISTGNSYNEQFF. The CDR3 DNA reads as TGTGCCATTTCCACGGGGAACTCCTACAATGAGCAGTTCTTC.

As regards this clonotype: One end of the junction does not line up with germline, which may come from a read error. The rearrangement joins TRBV3-1 to TRBJ2-7; possible D gene TRBD1, 5 bases. The V gene's germline CDR1 is LGHDT and CDR2 YNNKEL (reference sequence). This CDR3 region has 12 residues. CDR3 nucleotides: TGTGCCAGCAGCCAAGATCATAGGGGAAAGGACTTC. Amino acids: CASSQDHRGKDF.

This clonotype was seen many times. This rearrangement joins TRBV12-3 or TRBV12-4 to TRBJ1-5, with D unclear. V was trimmed by 8 bases and J by 4 bases, leaving 12 bases between them. CDR3 length: 13 residues. The CDR3 DNA reads TGTGCCAGCTTGAGGTACCCAAATCAGCCCCAGCATTTT. Its translation: CASLRYPNQPQHF.

This clonotype was picked up a small number of times. The V and J genes are TRBV5-6 and TRBJ2-7; D is ambiguous. CDR3 length: 13 residues. V was shortened by 6 bases and J by 7 bases, with 17 bases between the two germline ends. Germline CDR1 SGHDT, CDR2 YYEEEE. CDR3 nucleotide sequence: TGTGCCAGCACATTAAGGGTATCGAGAGAGCAGTACTTC. This encodes CASTLRVSREQYF. Complete variable domain (other parts from reference TRBV5-6 and TRBJ2-7): DAGVTQSPTHLIKTRGQQVTLRCSPKSGHDTVSWYQQALGQGPQFIFQYYEEEERQRGNFPDRFSGHQFPNYSSELNVNALLLGDSALYLCASTLRVSREQYFGPGTRLTVT.

This clonotype was observed a few times. The genes are TRBV24-1 and TRBJ2-5; no firm D call. The CDR3 has 13 residues. Trimming left V 4 bases short and J 7 bases short, with 12 bases between. CDR1 is KGHDR, CDR2 SFDVKD, per germline. The CDR3 protein is CATSDWTLSTQYF. The CDR3 nucleotides are TGTGCCACCAGTGACTGGACCCTTTCGACCCAGTACTTC.

The chain's CDR3 is CAISGQGPGANVLTF. Here the CDR3 DNA reads TGTGCCATCAGTGGGCAGGGGCCAGGGGCCAACGTCCTGACTTTC. The chain has TRBV10-3 and TRBJ2-6, with a possible D match to TRBD1 (6 bases). The CDR3 extends over 15 amino acids. In germline, CDR1 is ENHRY, CDR2 SYGVKD. Deletions cut 4 bases from V and 4 bases from J, with 11 bases between.

The V gene is TRBV10-3, the J gene TRBJ2-3; D possibly matches TRBD1 or TRBD2 (7 bases each). CDR1 and CDR2 (germline): ENHRY, SYGVKD. Trimming took off 10 bases at V and 6 bases at J, with 17 bases between the two ends. This CDR3 spans 13 amino acids. The CDR3 spells CATFDREGDTQYF. The CDR3 coding sequence is TGTGCCACCTTCGACAGGGAGGGTGATACGCAGTATTTT.

Ten or more counts support this clonotype. The chain links TRBV20-1 to TRBJ2-1; no definite D call. This CDR3 is built from 13 residues. The germline V gene has CDR1 DFQATT and CDR2 SNEGSKA (reference sequence). V was cut by 8 bases and J by 0 bases, with 11 bases left in between. CDR3: CSSRGSSYNEQFF. CDR3 bases: TGCAGTTCCCGAGGTAGCTCCTACAATGAGCAGTTCTTC.

With respect to this clonotype: Being one base from a much bigger clone, this may be a read error. This chain links TRBV27 with TRBJ2-5; D is undetermined. Germline-derived CDR1 and CDR2 are MNHEY and SMNVEV (reference sequence). This CDR3 is built from 13 residues. Trimming pared 4 bases from V and 0 bases from J, leaving 6 bases between. Here the CDR3 DNA reads TGTGCCAGCAGTTACCTGAACCAAGAGACCCAGTACTTC. Protein product: CASSYLNQETQYF.

V and J are TRBV28 and TRBJ2-1, with a tentative D call TRBD2 (5 bases). Germline-derived CDR1 and CDR2 are MDHEN and SYDVKM. CDR3 length equals 16 residues. The V and J ends lost 3 bases and 2 bases respectively, with 14 bases between them. In DNA form, the CDR3 reads TGTGCCAGCAGTTTGCCCTCTAGCTGGGCCTACAATGAGCAGTTCTTC. Protein product: CASSLPSSWAYNEQFF.

This clonotype was picked up many times. The rearrangement joins TRBV6-5 to TRBJ1-2, with 7 bases that match TRBD1. The germline gives CDR1 MNHEY, CDR2 SVGAGI. The J segment lost 7 bases and the V segment lost 4 bases, leaving 9 bases of the junction unmatched. The CDR3 consists of 14 residues. CDR3 DNA sequence: TGTGCCAGCAGTTCACCAGACAGGGTTGGTGGCTACACCTTC. Translating gives CASSSPDRVGGYTF.

This clonotype was counted at least ten times. The genes are TRBV12-3 or TRBV12-4 and TRBJ1-2, with D unresolved. The CDR3 runs to 13 residues. Trimming took off 5 bases at V and 0 bases at J, with 7 bases between the two ends. CDR3: CASSTQTNYGYTF. CDR3 in DNA: TGTGCCAGCAGTACTCAGACTAACTATGGCTACACCTTC.

The chain combines TRBV3-1 with TRBJ1-4, with no clear D. Per the germline V gene, CDR1 is LGHDT and CDR2 is YNNKEL (reference sequence). V was cut by 4 bases and J by 7 bases, with 16 bases left in between. This CDR3 region has 15 residues. The CDR3 reads CASSRYIASREKLFF. In DNA, the CDR3 is TGTGCCAGCAGCCGATATATCGCAAGTCGTGAAAAACTGTTTTTT.

The chain carries TRBV18 and TRBJ2-6; D gene unclear. With 3 bases removed from V and 2 bases from J, the gap between germline ends came to 2 bases. The CDR3 runs 13 residues. The germline CDR1 and CDR2 sequences are KGHSH and LQKENI. The CDR3, as DNA: TGTGCCAGCTCACCCGCTGGGGCCAACGTCCTGACTTTC. As protein: CASSPAGANVLTF.

The chain joins TRBV9 to TRBJ2-2; 10 nucleotides agree with TRBD2. V lost 1 base and J lost 7; bases outside the gene matches: 7. The CDR3 runs 16 residues. The germline V gene encodes CDR1 SGDLS and CDR2 YYNGEE. The CDR3 sequence is CASSVFPSGSHGELFF. The CDR3, as DNA: TGTGCCAGCAGCGTATTTCCTAGCGGGAGCCACGGGGAGCTGTTTTTT.

Only a few counts were recorded for this clonotype. This chain links TRBV7-2 with TRBJ2-2; no firm D call. V dropped 4 bases and J dropped 7 bases, with 7 bases sitting between them. The V gene's germline CDR1 is SGHTA and CDR2 FQGNSA. This CDR3 has 12 residues. This chain's CDR3 is CASSSYFGELFF. CDR3 DNA: TGTGCCAGCAGCTCATACTTCGGGGAGCTGTTTTTT.

The DNA for the CDR3 is TGTGCCAGCAGCGGGGGGGTTGGACGGACTGAAGCTTTCTTT. This gives the protein CASSGGVGRTEAFF. This chain uses TRBV5-6 with TRBJ1-1, with a possible D match to TRBD1 (5 bases). V was pared by 4 bases and J by 5 bases, with 15 bases between. Germline CDR1 is SGHDT and CDR2 is YYEEEE. The CDR3 has 14 residues.

This clonotype was detected ten times or more. The gene calls are TRBV5-1 and TRBJ2-1; 10 positions match TRBD2. CDR1 is SGHRS and CDR2 is YFSETQ in the germline V gene. The CDR3 runs to 16 residues. V dropped 0 bases and J dropped 4; count of bases not matched to a gene: 4. The CDR3 is CASSLARTSGYNEQFF. DNA of the CDR3: TGCGCCAGCAGCTTGGCCCGGACTAGCGGATACAATGAGCAGTTCTTC.

This clonotype was seen many times. The rearrangement uses TRBV7-2 and TRBJ2-5; a possible D gene is TRBD1 (5 bases). This CDR3 has 15 amino acids. CDR1 is SGHTA and CDR2 is FQGNSA in the germline V gene. Trimming stripped 3 bases from V and 5 bases from J, with 16 bases between. The CDR3 reads CASSLTPGNVETQYF. The DNA for the CDR3 is TGTGCCAGCAGCTTGACGCCAGGGAATGTGGAGACCCAGTACTTC.

This clonotype has more than one count but fewer than ten. This rearrangement joins TRBV4-2 to TRBJ2-5; 11 bases are a match to TRBD2. V was pared by 4 bases and J by 1 base, with 5 bases of the junction left unmatched. The germline gives CDR1 LGHNA, CDR2 YNFKEQ. This CDR3 is built from 16 residues. CDR3: CASSRGLAGSQETQYF. In DNA form, the CDR3 reads TGTGCCAGCAGCCGAGGACTAGCGGGTTCCCAAGAGACCCAGTACTTC.

The genes are TRBV20-1 and TRBJ1-4; no clear D. The CDR3 is 14 amino acids. V lost 0 bases and J 3 bases, leaving 8 bases between the germline ends. Germline V CDR1 and CDR2: DFQATT, SNEGSKA (reference sequence). The chain's CDR3 is CSAREARPNEKLFF. The CDR3 coding sequence is TGCAGTGCTAGAGAGGCCAGGCCTAATGAAAAACTGTTTTTT.